Detailed here is one TCR beta chain. The conserved phenylalanine or tryptophan normally closing the CDR3 is absent here, so this likely arose from a read error. This entry comes from a study of tumor-infiltrating lymphocytes in primary liver carcinoma. Study in general: The patients included men and women who were aged 30 to 69 years. Roughly 3.5 to 7.13 million productive TCRbeta reads were obtained per sample, with similar numbers across tissue types.

Total RNA and DNA came together from around 20-30 mg of bulk tissue without cell sorting. A primer in the constant region served to generate TCR beta cDNA from around 500 ng of total RNA. Investigators got TCR beta libraries out of three nested multiplex PCR rounds, done with slightly modified ARM-PCR. In the first two PCR rounds, TRBV1-TRBV30 forward primers were paired with a C-beta reverse primer, and each round lasted roughly 9 cycles. TCRdb re-derived calls from the multiplex PCR reads in MiXCR, one entry per CDR3 protein. The sample consists of some 21,000 distinct CDR3 sequences, 75% to 80% of them appearing once. Per the germline V gene, CDR1 is MDHEN and CDR2 is SYDVKM. The CDR3 contains 13 residues.

The receptor comes from a woman under 40 with primary liver carcinoma and hepatitis B virus infection. Sequenced material: liver tumor tissue from sampling region 1. The subset is: tumor region T1, superior pole. The V gene is TRBV28, the J gene TRBJ2-2; possible D gene TRBD2, 5 bases. The CDR3 DNA sequence: TGTGCTAGCAGTTTGAGCGGAAGCGGGGAGCTGTTTTAT. The encoded protein is CASSLSGSGELFY.